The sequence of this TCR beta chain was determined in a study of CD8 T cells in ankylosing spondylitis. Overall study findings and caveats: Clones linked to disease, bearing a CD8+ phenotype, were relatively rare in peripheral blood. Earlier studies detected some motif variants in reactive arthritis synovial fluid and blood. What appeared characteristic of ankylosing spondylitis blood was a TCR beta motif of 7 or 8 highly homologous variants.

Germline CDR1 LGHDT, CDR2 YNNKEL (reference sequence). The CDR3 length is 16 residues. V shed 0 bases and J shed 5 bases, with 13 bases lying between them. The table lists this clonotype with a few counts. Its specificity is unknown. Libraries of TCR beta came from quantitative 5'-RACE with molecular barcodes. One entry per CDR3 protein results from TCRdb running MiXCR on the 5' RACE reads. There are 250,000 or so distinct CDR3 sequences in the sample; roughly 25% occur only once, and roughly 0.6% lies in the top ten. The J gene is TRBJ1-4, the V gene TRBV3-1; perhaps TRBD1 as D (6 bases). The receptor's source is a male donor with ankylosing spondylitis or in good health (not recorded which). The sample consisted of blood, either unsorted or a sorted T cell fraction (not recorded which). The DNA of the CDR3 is TGTGCCAGCAGCCAAGATGGGAACAGGGCCAATGAAAAACTGTTTTTT. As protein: CASSQDGNRANEKLFF. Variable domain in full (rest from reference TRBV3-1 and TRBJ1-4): DTAVSQTPKYLVTQMGNDKSIKCEQNLGHDTMYWYKQDSKKFLKIMFSYNNKELIINETVPNRFSPKSPDKAHLNLHINSLELGDSAVYFCASSQDGNRANEKLFFGSGTQLSVL.